Each of the 10 T cell receptor beta chains below was sequenced from the same sample in a study of PD-L1 blockade in urothelial cancer. The table came from immunoSEQ multiplex PCR; TCRdb's copy has only in-frame clones and leaves some out. Among under 120,000 clones listed, approximately 86% were seen once. The input for sequencing was PBMCs, taken around atezolizumab (anti-PD-L1) treatment. The receptors shown here come from a man aged 50-59 years with urothelial cancer.

This chain uses TRBV19 with TRBJ2-1; D is possibly TRBD2 (6 bases). This CDR3 has 15 amino acids. The V gene's germline CDR1 is LNHDA and CDR2 SQIVND (reference sequence). Trimming removed 3 bases at V and 3 bases at J, with 12 bases between. CDR3 coding DNA: TGTGCCAGTAGTATTGGCGGGGTGAGCTACAATGAGCAGTTCTTC. This codes for CASSIGGVSYNEQFF. Based on the CDR3 plus reference TRBV19 and TRBJ2-1, the full variable domain is DGGITQSPKYLFRKEGQNVTLSCEQNLNHDAMYWYRQDPGQGLRLIYYSQIVNDFQKGDIAEGYSVSREKKESFPLTVTSAQKNPTAFYLCASSIGGVSYNEQFFGPGTRLTVL.

This sequence joins TRBV19 and TRBJ1-5; D might be TRBD1 (5 bases). The V and J ends lost 8 bases and 7 bases respectively, with 18 bases between them. Germline CDR1 reads LNHDA; CDR2 reads SQIVND (reference sequence). The CDR3 length is 14 residues. As DNA, the CDR3 is TGTGCCAGTGTTCTCGGGGGAAAAGACCAGCCCCAGCATTTT. The encoded protein is CASVLGGKDQPQHF.

The genes are TRBV19 and TRBJ2-5; 10 nucleotides align to TRBD2. CDR1 LNHDA and CDR2 SQIVND come from the germline V gene (reference sequence). CDR3 size: 15 residues. V gave up 2 bases and J gave up 4 bases; unmatched junction bases: 4. The DNA of the CDR3 is TGTGCCAGTAGTATAAATAGCGGGGGGAGAGAGACCCAGTACTTC. Protein: CASSINSGGRETQYF.

V is TRBV28 and J is TRBJ1-6; 9 bases line up with TRBD1. The V and J ends lost 5 bases and 9 bases, in that order; junction bases with no gene match: 8. The CDR3 consists of 15 residues. Germline assignment: CDR1 MDHEN and CDR2 SYDVKM. The CDR3 DNA reads TGTGCCAGCAGTCCACCGGGACAGGGTGGTTCACCCCTCCACTTT. It codes for CASSPPGQGGSPLHF.

This clone was counted only a few times. The J gene is TRBJ2-7, the V gene TRBV7-9; TRBD2 matches at 15 bases. The CDR3 contains 16 residues. V lost 5 bases and J lost 6; bases outside the gene matches: 8. CDR1 is SEHNR, CDR2 FQNEAQ, per germline (reference sequence). CDR3 sequence reads: CASSKGLAGGVLEQYF. CDR3 nucleotides: TGTGCCAGCAGCAAGGGACTAGCGGGAGGAGTCCTCGAGCAGTACTTC.

The chain couples TRBV19 to TRBJ2-3; TRBD2 agrees at 7 bases. Germline values: CDR1 LNHDA, CDR2 SQIVND (reference sequence). J lost 1 base, V lost 6 bases, and 7 bases had no gene match. CDR3 length: 15 residues. The CDR3 DNA reads as TGTGCCAGTAGGAAACAGGCGGGAGGCACAGATACGCAGTATTTT. This encodes CASRKQAGGTDTQYF. Full variable domain (missing parts from reference TRBV19 and TRBJ2-3): DGGITQSPKYLFRKEGQNVTLSCEQNLNHDAMYWYRQDPGQGLRLIYYSQIVNDFQKGDIAEGYSVSREKKESFPLTVTSAQKNPTAFYLCASRKQAGGTDTQYFGPGTRLTVL.

The V and J genes are TRBV7-9 and TRBJ1-2, with D possibly matching TRBD1 (6 bases). The germline CDR1 and CDR2 sequences are SEHNR and FQNEAQ (reference sequence). This CDR3 comprises 13 residues. V lost 10 bases, J lost 4 bases, and 16 bases lay in between. CDR3 loop: CATVRGRFYGYTF. CDR3 coding DNA: TGTGCCACCGTCAGGGGACGATTCTATGGCTACACCTTC. Based on the CDR3 plus reference TRBV7-9 and TRBJ1-2, the full variable domain is DTGVSQNPRHKITKRGQNVTFRCDPISEHNRLYWYRQTLGQGPEFLTYFQNEAQLEKSRLLSDRFSAERPKGSFSTLEIQRTEQGDSAMYLCATVRGRFYGYTFGSGTRLTVV.

The chain couples TRBV28 to TRBJ1-5, with D possibly being TRBD1 (6 bases). The CDR3 is made up of 15 amino acids. V lost 6 bases to trimming and J lost 0 bases, with 12 bases between them. The germline gives CDR1 MDHEN, CDR2 SYDVKM. CDR3 DNA sequence: TGTGCCAGCAGGGGGACACCCTATAGCAATCAGCCCCAGCATTTT. Its translation is CASRGTPYSNQPQHF.

V and J are TRBV2 and TRBJ1-2, with D uncertain. V was trimmed by 3 bases and J by 8 bases, leaving 19 bases between them. Germline CDR1 SNHLY, CDR2 FYNNEI. This CDR3 has 15 residues. DNA for the CDR3: TGTGCCAGCAGTGAGAATTCAGGCACCTGGTGGGGCTACACCTTC. Protein product: CASSENSGTWWGYTF.

The V and J genes are TRBV4-1 and TRBJ2-3; D gene ambiguous. The V and J ends lost 4 bases and 6 bases respectively, with 20 bases between them. The CDR3 is made up of 16 amino acids. CDR1 is MGHRA and CDR2 is YSYEKL in the germline V gene. In nucleotides, the CDR3 is TGCGCCAGCAGCCCCCTGTCCGCGATTAGAGGTGATACGCAGTATTTT. This codes for CASSPLSAIRGDTQYF.